This T cell receptor beta chain was sequenced in a study of beta chain features in type 1 diabetes. Over 95% purity was reached by all sorted populations. Germline V gene lookup returns CDR1 SQVTM and CDR2 ANQGSEA. The CDR3 runs 8 residues. The study reverse transcribed the entire isolated RNA, so it sequenced expressed TCRB transcripts. The data were produced by immunoSEQ multiplex PCR, yet TCRdb's version contains in-frame clones alone and is incomplete. The table lists 600,000 to 700,000 clones, under 15% of them singletons. Study-level points and caveats: Naive, central memory and Treg TCRB repertoires appeared more alike in patients than in healthy donors. A moderate, significant TCRB CDR3 shortening appeared in type 1 diabetes across four CD4+ subsets.

To note about this clone: Antigen unknown. Germline is not matched at one junction end, which may reflect a read error.

The source is a man in his late teens or twenties with type 1 diabetes. V gene TRBV29-1 combines with J gene TRBJ1-1; D perhaps matches TRBD1 (6 bases). The material sequenced was naive CD4+ T cells from blood. In nucleotides, the CDR3 is TGCAGCGTACAGGGAGCTGGGTTT. It specifies CSVQGAGF.